These 17 T cell receptor beta chains share one sample of origin, sequenced in a study of cytomegalovirus exposure and HLA in healthy donors. Both 60 Vbeta primers and 13 Jbeta primers went into the PCR. Clones were read by immunoSEQ multiplex PCR, and TCRdb kept only the in-frame ones, dropping some. The sample includes about 200,000 clones, 75% to 85% seen only once; the top ten take roughly 0.4%. Input material: PBMCs. Source of these receptors: a male donor in good health and CMV-seropositive.

This sequence joins TRBV4-3 and TRBJ2-7, with unresolved D. This CDR3 has 13 residues. The ends were cut back, 0 bases at V and 4 bases at J, with 7 bases in the middle. Germline values: CDR1 LGHNA, CDR2 YSLEER. This CDR3 reads CASSQDTPYEQYF. DNA for the CDR3: TGCGCCAGCAGCCAAGATACTCCGTACGAGCAGTACTTC.

This clone appeared a few times. The rearrangement joins TRBV11-3 to TRBJ2-1; a weak D match, TRBD2 (6 bases). There are 15 residues in the CDR3. Germline lookup yields CDR1 SGHNT and CDR2 YENEEA. V was clipped by 1 base and J by 7 bases, with 14 bases between them. The CDR3: CASSLGAGTWNEQFF. As DNA, the CDR3 is TGTGCCAGCAGCTTAGGGGCGGGGACTTGGAATGAGCAGTTCTTC.

This chain joins TRBV7-2 and TRBJ1-5; D is possibly TRBD1 (5 bases). This CDR3 spans 16 amino acids. V shed 2 bases and J shed 3 bases, with 14 bases lying between them. Germline-derived CDR1 and CDR2 are SGHTA and FQGNSA. For the CDR3, the DNA is TGTGCCAGCAGCTTATTTCCCAGGGCGAACAATCAGCCCCAGCATTTT. Its translation is CASSLFPRANNQPQHF.

J is TRBJ1-2 and V is TRBV28; possible D gene TRBD1, 5 bases. This CDR3 spans 13 amino acids. V was clipped by 6 bases and J by 3 bases, with 11 bases between them. From germline, CDR1 is MDHEN and CDR2 SYDVKM. The CDR3 here is CASRRGGDYGYTF. The CDR3 nucleotides read TGTGCCAGCAGACGGGGCGGGGACTATGGCTACACCTTC.

V and J are TRBV9 and TRBJ2-3; D unclear. Trimming left V 0 bases short and J 6 bases short, with 17 bases between. This CDR3 has 16 residues. CDR1 and CDR2 (germline): SGDLS, YYNGEE. The CDR3 sequence is CASSVGSPRRTDTQYF. In DNA, the CDR3 is TGTGCCAGCAGCGTAGGTTCCCCAAGGAGAACGGATACGCAGTATTTT.

This clone turned up a few times. An end of the junction differs from the germline gene, which may be a read error. Here the CDR3 DNA reads TGTGCCAGCAGTTATCGGGACAGGGCTGGCCACACCTTC. It encodes CASSYRDRAGHTF. The V gene is TRBV28, the J gene TRBJ1-2, with TRBD1 identical over 9 bases. The CDR3 length is 13 residues. Germline V gene lookup returns CDR1 MDHEN and CDR2 SYDVKM.

This chain links TRBV18 with TRBJ1-1, with 11 nucleotides matching TRBD1. The CDR3 has 16 residues. Germline V CDR1 and CDR2: KGHSH, LQKENI. Trimming removed 3 bases from V and 5 bases from J; junction bases left unmatched: 8. DNA for the CDR3: TGTGCCAGCTCACCCCGGACAGGGGGCGAAGGAACTGAAGCTTTCTTT. Its protein product is CASSPRTGGEGTEAFF.

The chain's CDR3 is CASSSWDSYYNEQFF. The CDR3, as DNA: TGTGCCAGCAGTTCCTGGGACAGCTACTACAATGAGCAGTTCTTC. The chain couples TRBV27 to TRBJ2-1; TRBD1 matches 7 bases. Germline CDR1 reads MNHEY; CDR2 reads SMNVEV (reference sequence). V trimming: 4 bases; J trimming: 3 bases; junction bases outside the gene matches: 6. This CDR3 region has 15 residues.

The chain has TRBV7-2 and TRBJ2-1; 13 bases map to TRBD2. The trim removed 5 bases at V and 5 bases at J, leaving 12 bases unmatched. Germline V gene data show CDR1 as SGHTA and CDR2 as FQGNSA. The length of the CDR3 is 18 residues. Written as DNA, the CDR3 is TGTGCCAGCAGCCCATACTCACTAGCGGGAGGGCCCCACAATGAGCAGTTCTTC. Its protein product is CASSPYSLAGGPHNEQFF.

This clone was recorded once. The chain is built from TRBV7-2 and TRBJ2-1, with D perhaps matching TRBD2 (6 bases). The CDR3 has 17 amino acids. Germline V gene sequence: CDR1 SGHTA, CDR2 FQGNSA. Between the trimmed V and J ends, which lost 3 bases and 0 bases, there was a span of 15 bases. For the CDR3, the DNA is TGTGCCAGCAGCTTGCGGGGTCGGGGGAGCTCCTACAATGAGCAGTTCTTC. It encodes CASSLRGRGSSYNEQFF.

The gene calls are TRBV7-2 and TRBJ2-7; possibly TRBD2 for D (8 bases). CDR1 SGHTA and CDR2 FQGNSA come from the germline V gene. The CDR3 loop spans 16 amino acids. The V and J ends lost 1 base and 4 bases respectively, with 17 bases between them. The CDR3 coding sequence is TGTGCCAGCAGCTTAGAAGCGGGGGCAGGGGGGTACGAGCAGTACTTC. This gives the protein CASSLEAGAGGYEQYF.

The J gene is TRBJ2-7, the V gene TRBV27, with a weak D call TRBD1 (6 bases). V lost 4 bases and J lost 4, with 20 bases in between. The CDR3 length is 16 residues. Per the germline V gene, CDR1 is MNHEY and CDR2 is SMNVEV (reference sequence). The CDR3 DNA sequence: TGTGCCAGCAGTTGGAATAATGGGGGCGCGTCTTACGAGCAGTACTTC. Amino acids: CASSWNNGGASYEQYF.

The rearrangement uses TRBV5-6 and TRBJ2-7, with D hard to call. V was clipped by 0 bases and J by 4 bases, with 5 bases between them. Germline lookup yields CDR1 SGHDT and CDR2 YYEEEE. The CDR3 length is 12 residues. CDR3 sequence: CASSLGGYEQYF. The DNA of the CDR3 is TGTGCCAGCAGCTTGGGAGGATACGAGCAGTACTTC.

This chain links TRBV12-5 with TRBJ2-5, with 9 bases aligning to TRBD1. The J call may be faulty, since TRBJ2-7 better matches the DNA end. Germline CDR1 and CDR2: LGHNT and FRNRAP. There are 14 residues in the CDR3. CDR3 in amino acids: CASDPGTGNYEQYF. Written as DNA, the CDR3 is TGTGCTAGCGACCCCGGGACAGGGAACTACGAGCAGTACTTC.

The chain employs TRBV10-3 and TRBJ2-1, with 9 bases identical to TRBD2. V was pared by 7 bases and J by 1 base, with 8 bases of the junction left unmatched. Germline V lookup: CDR1 ENHRY, CDR2 SYGVKD. The CDR3 sequence is 16 residues long. CDR3 sequence reads: CAIKALAGSSYNEQFF. Written as DNA, the CDR3 is TGTGCCATCAAAGCTCTAGCGGGAAGTTCCTACAATGAGCAGTTCTTC.

This clone has a handful of counts. The V gene is TRBV9, the J gene TRBJ1-2; 8 nucleotides match TRBD1. The germline CDR1 and CDR2 sequences are SGDLS and YYNGEE. The CDR3 is 13 amino acids. V shed 3 bases and J 3 bases; nucleotides not matched to a gene: 1. CDR3 in amino acids: CASSGQGYYGYTF. In DNA form, the CDR3 reads TGTGCCAGCAGCGGACAGGGGTACTATGGCTACACCTTC.

V usage is TRBV9 and J usage is TRBJ2-1; 9 nucleotides align to TRBD2. With 2 bases clipped from V and 7 bases from J, the junction kept 10 bases outside the gene matches. The CDR3 spans 16 residues. CDR1 and CDR2 from the germline V gene are SGDLS and YYNGEE. This CDR3 is CASSVGGGGAENEQFF. The CDR3 nucleotides read TGTGCCAGCAGCGTGGGGGGCGGGGGGGCCGAGAATGAGCAGTTCTTC.